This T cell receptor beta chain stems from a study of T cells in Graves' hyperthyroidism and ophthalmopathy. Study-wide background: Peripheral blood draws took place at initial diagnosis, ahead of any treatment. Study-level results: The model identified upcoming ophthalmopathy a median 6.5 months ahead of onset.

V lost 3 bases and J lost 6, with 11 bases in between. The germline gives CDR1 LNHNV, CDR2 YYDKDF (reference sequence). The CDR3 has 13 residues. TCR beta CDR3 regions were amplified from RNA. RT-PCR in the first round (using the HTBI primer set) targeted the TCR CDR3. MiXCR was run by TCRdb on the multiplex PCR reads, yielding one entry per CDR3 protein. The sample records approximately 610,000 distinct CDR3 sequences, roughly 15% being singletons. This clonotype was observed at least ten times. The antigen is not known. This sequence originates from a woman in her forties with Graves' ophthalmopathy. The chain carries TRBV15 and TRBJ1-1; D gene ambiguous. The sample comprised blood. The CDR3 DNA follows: TGTGCCACCAGCAGTACATGGGCCCCTGAAGCTTTCTTT. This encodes CATSSTWAPEAFF.